These 30 T cell receptor beta chains originate from one sample sequenced in a study of blood T cell repertoires in COVID-19. Assay used: immunoSEQ multiplex PCR; TCRdb lists only in-frame clones, some missing. The sample holds around 91,000 clones, more than 65% seen once. The specimen was peripheral blood. The receptor source for this set is a woman aged 80 or over with active or convalescent COVID-19.

The chain couples TRBV29-1 to TRBJ1-2; weak D call: TRBD1 (5 bases). The germline CDR1 and CDR2 sequences are SQVTM and ANQGSEA. The CDR3 has 11 residues. The V end lost 4 bases, the J end lost 5 bases, and 8 bases lay between the germline ends. The DNA for the CDR3 is TGCAGCGTTGGAACAGGATATGGCTACACCTTC. Translation gives CSVGTGYGYTF.

The V call is TRBV2, the J call TRBJ2-3; 9 nucleotides match TRBD2. Germline-derived CDR1 and CDR2 are SNHLY and FYNNEI. Trimming cost V 9 bases and J 1 base; bases outside gene matches: 8. The length of the CDR3 is 15 residues. CDR3 DNA sequence: TGTGCCAGGGGAGGAGCGGGAGGAGGCACAGATACGCAGTATTTT. Encoded protein: CARGGAGGGTDTQYF.

The chain recombines TRBV7-2 with TRBJ1-5; 8 bases map to TRBD1. V dropped 5 bases and J dropped 0; count of bases not matched to a gene: 6. Looked up from germline, CDR1 is SGHTA and CDR2 is FQGNSA. The CDR3 runs 16 residues. The CDR3 DNA sequence: TGTGCCAGCAGCCCCCGGGGACAGGATAGCAATCAGCCCCAGCATTTT. Its translation is CASSPRGQDSNQPQHF.

This sequence joins TRBV7-2 and TRBJ1-1; no firm D call. CDR1 SGHTA and CDR2 FQGNSA come from the germline V gene. V dropped 1 base and J dropped 10 bases, with 13 bases sitting between them. This CDR3 comprises 13 residues. The CDR3: CASSLDHGLGAFF. In nucleotides, the CDR3 is TGTGCCAGCAGCTTAGATCACGGTCTAGGAGCTTTCTTT.

A few counts support this clone. The V gene is TRBV19, the J gene TRBJ2-7; D gene ambiguous. The germline gives CDR1 LNHDA, CDR2 SQIVND (reference sequence). With 4 bases removed from V and 4 bases from J, the gap between germline ends came to 11 bases. CDR3 length: 13 residues. For the CDR3, the DNA is TGTGCCAGTAGTACGAGGTCGAGATACGAGCAGTACTTC. This gives the protein CASSTRSRYEQYF.

The rearrangement joins TRBV2 to TRBJ1-1; D unresolved. The V end lost 4 bases, the J end lost 5 bases, and 8 bases lay between the germline ends. The CDR3 has 12 amino acids. CDR1 is SNHLY and CDR2 is FYNNEI in the germline V gene. The DNA for the CDR3 is TGTGCCAGCAGTGGACAAAGGACTGAAGCTTTCTTT. Translating it yields CASSGQRTEAFF.

The chain employs TRBV5-6 and TRBJ2-1, with TRBD2 identical over 15 bases. Germline loops: CDR1 SGHDT, CDR2 YYEEEE. Trimming cost V 2 bases and J 6 bases; bases outside gene matches: 6. The CDR3 covers 17 residues. The DNA of the CDR3 is TGTGCCAGCAGCTTCGGACTAGCGGGAGGGTCGGGCAATGAGCAGTTCTTC. It yields the protein CASSFGLAGGSGNEQFF.

The table lists this clone with a few counts. The chain is built from TRBV19 and TRBJ2-2; D perhaps matches TRBD2 (6 bases). CDR1 and CDR2 from the germline V gene are LNHDA and SQIVND (reference sequence). This CDR3 region has 17 residues. The V gene lost 3 bases and the J gene lost 1 base, with 15 bases spanning the gap. CDR3 in amino acids: CASSIPTAGQNTGELFF. Here the CDR3 DNA reads TGTGCCAGTAGTATCCCTACAGCGGGCCAGAACACCGGGGAGCTGTTTTTT.

Concerning this clone: At one end, the junction sequence differs from germline, possibly due to a read error. This chain uses TRBV7-2 with TRBJ2-2, with 10 bases that match TRBD2. This CDR3 is 16 amino acids long. Per the germline V gene, CDR1 is SGHTA and CDR2 is FQGNSA. CDR3 protein: CASSIAGGWATGELFF. DNA of the CDR3: TGTGCCAGCAGCATAGCGGGAGGCTGGGCCACCGGGGAGCTGTTTTTT.

The chain employs TRBV5-1 and TRBJ2-1; 11 nucleotides agree with TRBD2. Germline CDR1 is SGHRS and CDR2 is YFSETQ. This CDR3 region has 18 residues. V trimming: 3 bases; J trimming: 8 bases; junction bases outside the gene matches: 16. The CDR3 DNA reads TGCGCCAGCAGCTCCTGGACTAGCGGGCAGGTGGTGGTGGATGAGCAGTTCTTC. It codes for CASSSWTSGQVVVDEQFF.

In DNA form, the CDR3 reads TGTGCCTGGAGTGGGACTAGCGGCCAAGAGACCCAGTACTTC. Translating it yields CAWSGTSGQETQYF. This chain uses TRBV30 with TRBJ2-5, with 10 nucleotides matching TRBD2. CDR1 is GTSNPN and CDR2 is SVGIG in the germline V gene (reference sequence). The CDR3 has 14 residues. With 1 base clipped from V and 1 base from J, the junction kept 0 bases outside the gene matches. The variable domain in full, completed from reference TRBV30 and TRBJ2-5, reads SQTIHQWPATLVQPVGSPLSLECTVEGTSNPNLYWYRQAAGRGLQLLFYSVGIGQISSEVPQNLSASRPQDRQFILSSKKLLLSDSGFYLCAWSGTSGQETQYFGPGTRLLVL.

The chain carries TRBV6-1 and TRBJ1-1; D is undetermined. CDR3 length: 14 residues. Trimming took off 3 bases at V and 9 bases at J, with 17 bases between the two ends. CDR1 and CDR2 from the germline V gene are MNHNS and SASEGT. DNA of the CDR3: TGTGCCAGCAGTGATTTTATTGGGGAGGTGCAAGCTTTCTTT. Protein: CASSDFIGEVQAFF.

This clone was found a few times. V is TRBV7-6 and J is TRBJ2-1; weak D call: TRBD2 (6 bases). The CDR3 covers 15 residues. Germline CDR1 is SGHVS and CDR2 is FNYEAQ. V was cut by 1 base and J by 10 bases, with 17 bases left in between. The CDR3 region is CASSLGTLLAREQFF. The CDR3 DNA is TGTGCCAGCAGCTTAGGGACCCTACTAGCTCGGGAGCAGTTCTTC. The whole variable domain, remainder taken from reference TRBV7-6 and TRBJ2-1, is GAGVSQSPRYKVTKRGQDVALRCDPISGHVSLYWYRQALGQGPEFLTYFNYEAQQDKSGLPNDRFSAERPEGSISTLTIQRTEQRDSAMYRCASSLGTLLAREQFFGPGTRLTVL.

In this sample, this clone turned up a few times. The chain carries TRBV19 and TRBJ1-1, with 7 bases matching TRBD1. The trim removed 4 bases at V and 1 base at J, leaving 3 bases unmatched. This CDR3 contains 14 residues. Germline assignment: CDR1 LNHDA and CDR2 SQIVND (reference sequence). The CDR3 region is CASSTDRRNTEAFF. The CDR3 nucleotides read TGTGCCAGTAGTACGGACAGGCGGAACACTGAAGCTTTCTTT.

This clone came up a few times. The CDR3 sequence is CASSSLTSGKLDEQFF. Written as DNA, the CDR3 is TGTGCCAGCAGTTCGCTTACTAGCGGGAAGCTCGATGAGCAGTTCTTC. The rearrangement joins TRBV28 to TRBJ2-1, with 10 bases matching TRBD2. The germline V gene has CDR1 MDHEN and CDR2 SYDVKM. V lost 4 bases to trimming and J lost 8 bases; unmatched junction nucleotides: 11. The CDR3 loop spans 16 amino acids.

The V call is TRBV27, the J call TRBJ1-4; D may be TRBD1 (5 bases). The germline gives CDR1 MNHEY, CDR2 SMNVEV (reference sequence). V was shortened by 3 bases and J by 2 bases, with 19 bases between the two germline ends. The CDR3 spans 18 residues. The CDR3 loop reads CASSLRRAGQITNEKLFF. CDR3 in DNA: TGTGCCAGCAGTTTGAGGAGGGCAGGGCAGATCACTAATGAAAAACTGTTTTTT.

This chain joins TRBV30 and TRBJ2-7, with TRBD1 as a possible D gene (6 bases). The CDR3 loop spans 15 amino acids. The V gene lost 3 bases and the J gene lost 0 bases, with 15 bases spanning the gap. From germline, CDR1 is GTSNPN and CDR2 SVGIG (reference sequence). CDR3 region: CAWSRGGSISYEQYF. For the CDR3, the DNA is TGTGCCTGGAGCCGAGGGGGATCTATCTCCTACGAGCAGTACTTC.

The chain is built from TRBV18 and TRBJ2-3; 10 positions match TRBD2. Germline trimming cut 2 bases from V and 1 base from J; bases unmatched to any gene: 15. CDR3 length equals 20 residues. Germline V CDR1 and CDR2: KGHSH, LQKENI. In DNA, the CDR3 is TGTGCCAGCTCACCAGGGCTAGCGGGAGTGCGGCCTAGCGGCACAGATACGCAGTATTTT. Translating it yields CASSPGLAGVRPSGTDTQYF. The full variable domain, completed using reference TRBV18 and TRBJ2-3, is NAGVMQNPRHLVRRRGQEARLRCSPMKGHSHVYWYRQLPEEGLKFMVYLQKENIIDESGMPKERFSAEFPKEGPSILRIQQVVRGDSAAYFCASSPGLAGVRPSGTDTQYFGPGTRLTVL.

The rearrangement joins TRBV6-5 to TRBJ1-5; 7 positions match TRBD1. CDR1 and CDR2 (germline): MNHEY, SVGAGI. V shed 8 bases and J 1 base; nucleotides not matched to a gene: 2. This CDR3 comprises 13 residues. CDR3 nucleotides: TGTGCCAGCCAGGGACAGAGCAATCAGCCCCAGCATTTT. It yields the protein CASQGQSNQPQHF.

This sequence joins TRBV15 and TRBJ2-3; D unclear. V lost 5 bases and J lost 0, with 12 bases in between. The CDR3 has 15 residues. Germline values: CDR1 LNHNV, CDR2 YYDKDF (reference sequence). As DNA, the CDR3 is TGTGCCACCAGCTTGTCTAGGTTAAGCACAGATACGCAGTATTTT. This encodes CATSLSRLSTDTQYF.

The chain is built from TRBV2 and TRBJ1-4; the match to TRBD1 covers 8 bases. With 7 bases clipped from V and 8 bases from J, the junction kept 12 bases outside the gene matches. The CDR3 runs 15 residues. From germline, CDR1 is SNHLY and CDR2 FYNNEI. Here the CDR3 reads CASTVSQGGGEKLFF. The CDR3 DNA reads TGTGCCAGCACTGTGTCACAGGGGGGTGGGGAAAAACTGTTTTTT.

The genes are TRBV2 and TRBJ1-4; maybe TRBD1 (6 bases). Germline CDR1 reads SNHLY; CDR2 reads FYNNEI. This CDR3 comprises 15 residues. Trimming pared 4 bases from V and 4 bases from J, leaving 13 bases between. The chain's CDR3 is CASSGIAGVNEKLFF. For the CDR3, the DNA is TGTGCCAGCAGTGGTATCGCAGGGGTTAATGAAAAACTGTTTTTT.

V and J are TRBV5-5 and TRBJ2-2, with 10 positions matching TRBD1. Germline lookup yields CDR1 SGHKS and CDR2 YYEKEE (reference sequence). V was pared by 2 bases and J by 7 bases, with 2 bases of the junction left unmatched. The CDR3 totals 14 residues. The CDR3 is CASSFGTGDGELFF. CDR3 bases: TGTGCCAGCAGCTTTGGGACAGGGGACGGGGAGCTGTTTTTT.

The chain is built from TRBV2 and TRBJ2-7; 7 nucleotides align to TRBD2. The J segment lost 4 bases and the V segment lost 4 bases, leaving 4 bases of the junction unmatched. Per germline, CDR1 SNHLY and CDR2 FYNNEI. The CDR3 has 13 residues. The CDR3 spells CASSVRGGYEQYF. The CDR3 DNA sequence: TGTGCCAGCAGTGTCCGGGGAGGGTACGAGCAGTACTTC.

The rearrangement joins TRBV19 to TRBJ2-5, with 9 bases fitting TRBD2. CDR1 is LNHDA and CDR2 is SQIVND in the germline V gene (reference sequence). The CDR3 spans 14 residues. V lost 4 bases, J lost 7 bases, and 7 bases stayed unmatched. CDR3 nucleotide sequence: TGTGCCAGTAGTAGCGGGAGGGTCACAGGGACCCAGTACTTC. Its translation: CASSSGRVTGTQYF.

This chain connects TRBV7-3 to TRBJ1-1; no clear D. V shed 4 bases and J shed 2 bases, with 11 bases lying between them. The length of the CDR3 is 14 residues. Germline assignment: CDR1 SGHTA and CDR2 FQGTGA. CDR3 in DNA: TGTGCCAGCAGCTCCCGACGGGGAAACACTGAAGCTTTCTTT. As protein: CASSSRRGNTEAFF.

The CDR3, as DNA: TGTGCCAGCAGTCCGTACGGGAGAGGAGATACGCAGTATTTT. Protein sequence: CASSPYGRGDTQYF. The chain recombines TRBV28 with TRBJ2-3, with D possibly TRBD2 on 6 matching bases. CDR1 is MDHEN, CDR2 SYDVKM, per germline. Trimming removed 5 bases from V and 5 bases from J, with 14 bases in between. CDR3 size: 14 residues.

This chain joins TRBV5-1 and TRBJ1-6; 9 bases agree with TRBD1. CDR1 SGHRS and CDR2 YFSETQ come from the germline V gene. The CDR3 loop spans 16 amino acids. Losses at the gene ends were 0 bases for V and 10 bases for J; bases not matched to a gene: 8. The CDR3 loop reads CASSLEGQGLDSPLHF. CDR3 bases: TGCGCCAGCAGCTTGGAGGGACAGGGACTAGACTCACCCCTCCACTTT.

V usage is TRBV6-5 and J usage is TRBJ1-6; the D is unclear. Trimming removed 0 bases at V and 0 bases at J, with 6 bases between. Germline V lookup: CDR1 MNHEY, CDR2 SVGAGI. This CDR3 has 16 amino acids. This CDR3 reads CASSYSPSSYNSPLHF. In DNA form, the CDR3 reads TGTGCCAGCAGTTACTCCCCGAGCTCCTATAATTCACCCCTCCACTTT.

The J gene is TRBJ2-2, the V gene TRBV9; 11 bases are a match to TRBD1. The CDR3 runs to 16 residues. Germline assignment: CDR1 SGDLS and CDR2 YYNGEE. The V gene end was trimmed by 0 bases and the J gene end by 9 bases; junction bases not matched to a gene: 7. The CDR3 sequence is CASSVAGTGGQRELFF. The CDR3 bases are TGTGCCAGCAGCGTAGCTGGGACAGGGGGTCAGCGGGAGCTGTTTTTT.